The present T cell receptor (beta chain) was sequenced within a study of blood T cell repertoires in COVID-19. Looked up from germline, CDR1 is SGHNT and CDR2 is YYREEE (reference sequence). Trimming left V 4 bases short and J 6 bases short, with 12 bases between. The CDR3 is 13 residues long. In the study's own analysis: Amplifying reference gene primers gave estimates of nucleated cell counts. Clones were read by immunoSEQ multiplex PCR, and TCRdb kept only the in-frame ones, dropping some. The D gene and trimming were derived from the DNA, and the V and J assignments and clone size from that table. The repertoire holds more than 200,000 clones, with approximately 83% as singletons.

The chain links TRBV5-4 to TRBJ2-3, with D perhaps matching TRBD1 (8 bases). The TCR sequence derives from a man between 50 and 59 years old with active or convalescent COVID-19. Material for sequencing was peripheral blood. The CDR3 DNA follows: TGTGCCAGCAGCCTACAGGGGGGGGATACGCAGTATTTT. Protein product: CASSLQGGDTQYF.